Below are 32 T cell receptor beta chains sequenced from a single sample in a study of response to subunit inactivated influenza vaccine. TCRdb passed the RT-PCR reads through MiXCR, listing each CDR3 protein once. This repertoire shows about 480,000 distinct CDR3 sequences, 10% to 15% found once; its top ten account for over 10%. The sample was PBMCs from blood, taken roughly 45 days after vaccination. These receptors were taken from a man aged 45-65 years who received an inactivated influenza vaccine.

In this sample, this clonotype turned up many times. The chain couples TRBV24-1 to TRBJ2-3, with 8 positions matching TRBD1. V trimming: 3 bases; J trimming: 4 bases; junction bases outside the gene matches: 5. The CDR3 totals 15 residues. Germline V CDR1 and CDR2: KGHDR, SFDVKD. CDR3 residues: CATSDPGQGSDTQYF. Written as DNA, the CDR3 is TGTGCCACCAGTGATCCTGGACAGGGTTCAGATACGCAGTATTTT.

The chain joins TRBV5-1 to TRBJ1-1, with D possibly TRBD1 on 6 matching bases. The germline V gene has CDR1 SGHRS and CDR2 YFSETQ. Trimming removed 0 bases at V and 2 bases at J, with 17 bases between. This CDR3 contains 17 residues. The CDR3 bases are TGCGCCAGCAGCTTGGAGGGGGTGGGGGCGGCCAACACTGAAGCTTTCTTT. It yields the protein CASSLEGVGAANTEAFF.

The genes are TRBV7-9 and TRBJ1-2; the D gene is possibly TRBD1 (6 bases). The CDR3 covers 12 residues. V shed 0 bases and J shed 13 bases, with 12 bases lying between them. CDR1 and CDR2 (germline): SEHNR, FQNEAQ (reference sequence). The CDR3 region is CASSLALTGLTF. The CDR3, as DNA: TGTGCCAGCAGCTTAGCTCTGACAGGCCTCACCTTC. Variable domain in full (rest from reference TRBV7-9 and TRBJ1-2): DTGVSQNPRHKITKRGQNVTFRCDPISEHNRLYWYRQTLGQGPEFLTYFQNEAQLEKSRLLSDRFSAERPKGSFSTLEIQRTEQGDSAMYLCASSLALTGLTFGSGTRLTVV.

The chain recombines TRBV6-1 with TRBJ2-5; D call uncertain. CDR1 MNHNS and CDR2 SASEGT come from the germline V gene. V was shortened by 7 bases and J by 1 base, with 10 bases between the two germline ends. The length of the CDR3 is 13 residues. This CDR3 reads CASTQEPQETQYF. The DNA of the CDR3 is TGTGCCAGCACCCAGGAGCCCCAAGAGACCCAGTACTTC.

This clonotype was recorded a few times. The chain joins TRBV12-3 or TRBV12-4 to TRBJ2-7, with 9 bases fitting TRBD2. With V trimmed by 5 bases and J by 5 bases, 7 bases remained unmatched. There are 14 residues in the CDR3. The DNA for the CDR3 is TGTGCCAGCAGTCCCGGACTAGCGAACAACGAGCAGTACTTC. Its translation is CASSPGLANNEQYF.

This clonotype was detected many times. The chain has TRBV24-1 and TRBJ1-4; D call uncertain. Deletions cut 4 bases from V and 10 bases from J, with 12 bases between. CDR1 is KGHDR, CDR2 SFDVKD, per germline. The CDR3 spans 13 residues. CDR3 in amino acids: CATSDLEGRKLFF. CDR3 DNA: TGTGCCACCAGTGACCTCGAGGGTCGAAAACTGTTTTTT.

This chain links TRBV12-3 or TRBV12-4 with TRBJ2-5; TRBD1 matches at 11 bases. The V segment lost 5 bases and the J segment 10 bases; nucleotides outside the gene matches: 3. This CDR3 spans 12 amino acids. Here the CDR3 DNA reads TGTGCCAGCAGTGGGGACAGGGGGGTCCAGTACTTC. This encodes CASSGDRGVQYF.

The V gene is TRBV4-3, the J gene TRBJ1-2; possibly TRBD1 for D (5 bases). The CDR3 is 15 residues long. The V end lost 5 bases, the J end lost 8 bases, and 21 bases lay between the germline ends. Germline V gives CDR1 LGHNA, CDR2 YSLEER. The CDR3 sequence is CASSTGTTTPGGYTF. The CDR3 nucleotides read TGCGCCAGCAGCACCGGGACGACTACCCCCGGCGGCTACACCTTC.

This clonotype was counted between two and nine times. The chain carries TRBV24-1 and TRBJ2-3; TRBD1 aligns across 7 bases. The germline V gene encodes CDR1 KGHDR and CDR2 SFDVKD. There are 13 residues in the CDR3. Trimming took 9 bases from V and 1 from J; bases not matched to a gene: 3. DNA for the CDR3: TGTGCCACCGGGACAGCGGGCACAGATACGCAGTATTTT. Translation: CATGTAGTDTQYF.

This clonotype was picked up a small number of times. This rearrangement joins TRBV12-3 or TRBV12-4 to TRBJ2-7; tentatively, D is TRBD1 (5 bases). The CDR3 has 13 residues. V was pared by 8 bases and J by 2 bases, with 13 bases between. DNA for the CDR3: TGTGCCAGCGGTCTTGGGGCGACCTACGAGCAGTACTTC. As protein: CASGLGATYEQYF.

The chain couples TRBV6-2 or TRBV6-3 to TRBJ1-6, with TRBD1 matching over 10 bases. The germline CDR1 and CDR2 sequences are MNHEY and SVGEGT. Trimming removed 6 bases from V and 7 bases from J; junction bases left unmatched: 3. CDR3 size: 14 residues. DNA for the CDR3: TGTGCCAGCAGGATGACAGGGGGCAATTCACCCCTCCACTTT. Residues: CASRMTGGNSPLHF.

J is TRBJ2-2 and V is TRBV15; no clear D. V was trimmed by 7 bases and J by 3 bases, leaving 9 bases between them. Germline CDR1 is LNHNV and CDR2 is YYDKDF (reference sequence). The CDR3 has 13 amino acids. CDR3 bases: TGTGCCACCACCTCCGGTTACACCGGGGAGCTGTTTTTT. Translating it yields CATTSGYTGELFF.

V gene TRBV6-2 or TRBV6-3 combines with J gene TRBJ1-2; TRBD1 aligns across 7 bases. Germline V gene lookup returns CDR1 MNHEY and CDR2 SVGEGT. Trimming removed 6 bases from V and 5 bases from J; junction bases left unmatched: 12. CDR3 size: 15 residues. The CDR3 region is CASSLQRPGGYGYTF. CDR3 sequence (DNA): TGTGCCAGCAGCCTCCAGAGGCCAGGGGGTTATGGCTACACCTTC.

The J gene is TRBJ2-3, the V gene TRBV29-1; 8 bases are a match to TRBD1. The CDR3 is 12 residues long. Trimming at V came to 8 bases and at J to 5 bases, leaving 6 bases not matched to a gene. The germline V gene encodes CDR1 SQVTM and CDR2 ANQGSEA. This CDR3 is CSPRGLGDTQYF. CDR3 nucleotide sequence: TGCAGCCCCAGGGGGCTGGGAGATACGCAGTATTTT.

This clonotype appeared a few times. The V and J genes are TRBV4-2 and TRBJ2-7; D remains unclear. This CDR3 is built from 14 residues. Trimming took off 1 base at V and 2 bases at J, with 9 bases between the two ends. Germline lookup yields CDR1 LGHNA and CDR2 YNFKEQ. The CDR3, as DNA: TGTGCCAGCAGCCAAGCCGTGAGAACCTACGAGCAGTACTTC. It is translated as CASSQAVRTYEQYF.

The table lists this clonotype with a few counts. The chain combines TRBV11-2 with TRBJ1-1; D is uncertain. The CDR3 covers 15 residues. V was clipped by 5 bases and J by 4 bases, with 17 bases between them. Germline V CDR1 and CDR2: SGHAT, FQNNGV. Here the CDR3 DNA reads TGTGCCAGCAGCCCGACCGGGGTGCTTCCCACTGAAGCTTTCTTT. The encoded protein is CASSPTGVLPTEAFF.

In this sample, this clonotype turned up a few times. The rearrangement links TRBV20-1 to TRBJ2-3, with a possible D match to TRBD1 (6 bases). V lost 6 bases, J lost 5 bases, and 15 bases lay in between. CDR3 length equals 13 residues. Germline V gene lookup returns CDR1 DFQATT and CDR2 SNEGSKA (reference sequence). CDR3 coding DNA: TGCAGTGCGGAAGATACAGGGCTAGATACGCAGTATTTT. Translating gives CSAEDTGLDTQYF.

This clonotype was recorded a few times. The chain links TRBV7-2 to TRBJ2-4; no firm D call. Germline V gives CDR1 SGHTA, CDR2 FQGNSA. The CDR3 has 13 residues. V was pared by 1 base and J by 5 bases, with 6 bases between. This CDR3 reads CASSLGLQNIQYF. The DNA for the CDR3 is TGTGCCAGCAGCTTAGGGTTACAAAACATTCAGTACTTC.

This clonotype appeared a few times. The rearrangement joins TRBV29-1 to TRBJ2-3, with D perhaps matching TRBD1 (5 bases). CDR1 and CDR2 from the germline V gene are SQVTM and ANQGSEA. V was clipped by 3 bases and J by 2 bases, with 9 bases between them. This CDR3 comprises 13 residues. The CDR3 region has the DNA TGCAGCGTTGAGGCAGGGAACACAGATACGCAGTATTTT. It specifies CSVEAGNTDTQYF.

This clonotype was found a few times. The CDR3 here is CASQGSYNEQFF. As DNA, the CDR3 is TGTGCCAGCCAGGGGTCTTACAATGAGCAGTTCTTC. The chain has TRBV19 and TRBJ2-1; D is perhaps TRBD1 (6 bases). The CDR3 has 12 amino acids. Germline CDR1 reads LNHDA; CDR2 reads SQIVND (reference sequence). V dropped 9 bases and J dropped 4 bases, with 10 bases sitting between them.

This clonotype was observed a few times. The CDR3 here is CASREGQGNTEAFF. CDR3 nucleotides: TGTGCCAGCAGGGAGGGACAGGGGAACACTGAAGCTTTCTTT. V usage is TRBV12-3 or TRBV12-4 and J usage is TRBJ1-1; 9 positions match TRBD1. With V trimmed by 6 bases and J by 1 base, 3 bases remained unmatched. The CDR3 is 14 residues long.

In nucleotides, the CDR3 is TGTGCCAGCAGCTTAATCCCCTCCTGGGAGACACAAGAGACCCAGTACTTC. Protein sequence: CASSLIPSWETQETQYF. V usage is TRBV11-2 and J usage is TRBJ2-5, with D perhaps TRBD2 (5 bases). The CDR3 is 17 residues long. From germline, CDR1 is SGHAT and CDR2 FQNNGV. V gave up 2 bases and J gave up 2 bases, with 18 bases separating them.

This clonotype has only a few counts. The chain couples TRBV20-1 to TRBJ1-6; no firm D call. The V gene's germline CDR1 is DFQATT and CDR2 SNEGSKA (reference sequence). The CDR3 sequence is 13 residues long. Trimming removed 7 bases from V and 5 bases from J, with 12 bases in between. This CDR3 is CSVLQTHNSPLHF. As DNA, the CDR3 is TGCAGTGTCTTACAGACACATAATTCACCCCTCCACTTT.

This clonotype was seen only a few times. V gene TRBV6-2 or TRBV6-3 combines with J gene TRBJ2-1, with 11 positions matching TRBD2. Germline V CDR1 and CDR2: MNHEY, SVGEGT. Losses at the gene ends were 4 bases for V and 7 bases for J; bases not matched to a gene: 21. This CDR3 is built from 20 residues. CDR3 coding DNA: TGTGCCAGCAGTTCATCCCCATTGCTAGCGGGAGGCCGGGGTCGTAATGAGCAGTTCTTC. This translates into CASSSSPLLAGGRGRNEQFF.

This clonotype occurred a few times. The chain is built from TRBV10-2 and TRBJ1-2; D gene uncertain. V dropped 0 bases and J dropped 4 bases, with 9 bases sitting between them. The germline gives CDR1 WSHSY, CDR2 SAAADI. The length of the CDR3 is 14 residues. Here the CDR3 reads CASSESSQSYGYTF. Written as DNA, the CDR3 is TGCGCCAGCAGTGAGTCGAGTCAGTCCTATGGCTACACCTTC.

This clonotype was counted only a few times. V is TRBV7-2 and J is TRBJ2-1; TRBD2 agrees at 12 bases. Germline values: CDR1 SGHTA, CDR2 FQGNSA. V lost 0 bases and J lost 4; bases outside the gene matches: 4. This CDR3 region has 17 residues. The CDR3 DNA sequence: TGTGCCAGCAGCTTAGCGTGGCTAGCGGGAGGGTACAATGAGCAGTTCTTC. Protein product: CASSLAWLAGGYNEQFF.

This chain connects TRBV3-1 to TRBJ2-7; 12 nucleotides align to TRBD2. Germline CDR1 and CDR2: LGHDT and YNNKEL (reference sequence). Trimming cost V 4 bases and J 5 bases; bases outside gene matches: 3. The CDR3 length is 14 residues. CDR3 region: CASSPTSGRNEQYF. The DNA for the CDR3 is TGTGCCAGCAGCCCCACTAGCGGGAGGAACGAGCAGTACTTC.

This clonotype turned up a few times. The V call is TRBV7-8, the J call TRBJ2-7; D remains ambiguous. This CDR3 contains 14 residues. The germline V gene has CDR1 SGHVS and CDR2 FQNEAQ. V lost 1 base to trimming and J lost 2 bases, with 9 bases between them. The CDR3 sequence is CASSLGDFPYEQYF. CDR3 sequence (DNA): TGTGCCAGCAGCTTAGGCGACTTCCCCTACGAGCAGTACTTC.

The J gene is TRBJ2-7, the V gene TRBV5-5, with 9 bases fitting TRBD1. After removal of 5 bases from V and 3 bases from J, the junction contained 9 bases not matched to a gene. Per germline, CDR1 SGHKS and CDR2 YYEKEE (reference sequence). CDR3 length: 15 amino acids. For the CDR3, the DNA is TGTGCCAGCAGGCTTAACCCGGGACAGGGCTACGAGCAGTACTTC. It is translated as CASRLNPGQGYEQYF.

There are a few counts of this clonotype. DNA of the CDR3: TGCAGTGCTAGAGGCCGGGCCTCCTACAATGAGCAGTTCTTC. Protein: CSARGRASYNEQFF. The V call is TRBV20-1, the J call TRBJ2-1; D unclear. This CDR3 contains 14 residues. The V gene lost 1 base and the J gene lost 0 bases, with 7 bases spanning the gap. Germline CDR1 and CDR2: DFQATT and SNEGSKA (reference sequence).

Points on this clonotype: A much bigger clone sits one base away, suggesting this may be a read error. The chain links TRBV2 to TRBJ2-3, with 8 positions matching TRBD2. The CDR3 sequence is 17 residues long. Germline lookup yields CDR1 SNHLY and CDR2 FYNNEI. The CDR3 region has the DNA TGTGTCAGCAAGGCAATCGTAGGGACTAGACTCACAGATACGCAGTATTTT. This translates into CVSKAIVGTRLTDTQYF.

This clonotype has just a few counts. This rearrangement joins TRBV9 to TRBJ2-1, with a tentative D call TRBD1 (6 bases). V lost 0 bases and J 5 bases, leaving 15 bases between the germline ends. Germline CDR1 is SGDLS and CDR2 is YYNGEE. CDR3 length: 16 residues. CDR3 residues: CASSVGRARGDNEQFF. CDR3 DNA: TGTGCCAGCAGCGTAGGCAGGGCCAGGGGTGACAATGAGCAGTTCTTC.